The clone carrying this T cell receptor beta chain was detected once. Deletions cut 1 base from V and 1 base from J, with 7 bases between. The CDR3 sequence is 14 residues long. The germline gives CDR1 LNHNV, CDR2 YYDKDF (reference sequence). The data belong to a study of blood T cell repertoires in COVID-19. Study summary: Specimens from acute and convalescent COVID-19 originated in the United States, Italy and Spain. PBMCs, B-cell-depleted T cells, or T cells provided the cDNA or gDNA that made up the material.

Original handling: Estimates of nucleated cell counts were drawn from the amplification of reference gene primers. Some clones are missing from TCRdb's copy, which holds only in-frame ones; the method was immunoSEQ multiplex PCR. Clonal size and the V and J genes are those of that table, whereas D and trimming came from the DNA. The sample lists 11,000 to 15,000 clones; approximately 84% were seen once. The genes are TRBV15 and TRBJ2-5, with D unresolved. The sample comprised peripheral blood. This receptor was obtained from a human donor in a cohort sampled during active COVID-19. The CDR3 sequence: CATSRATSQETQYF. CDR3 DNA: TGTGCCACCAGCAGAGCGACAAGCCAAGAGACCCAGTACTTC.